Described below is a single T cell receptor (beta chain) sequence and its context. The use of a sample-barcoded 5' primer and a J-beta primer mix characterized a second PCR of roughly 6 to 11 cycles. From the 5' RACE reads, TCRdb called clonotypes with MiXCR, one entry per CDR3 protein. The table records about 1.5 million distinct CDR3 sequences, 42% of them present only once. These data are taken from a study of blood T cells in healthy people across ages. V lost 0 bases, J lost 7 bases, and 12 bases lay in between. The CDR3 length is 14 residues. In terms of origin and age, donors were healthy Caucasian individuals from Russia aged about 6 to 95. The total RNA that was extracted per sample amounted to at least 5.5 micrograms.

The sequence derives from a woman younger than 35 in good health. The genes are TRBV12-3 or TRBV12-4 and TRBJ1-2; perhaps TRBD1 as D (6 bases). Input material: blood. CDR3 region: CASSLARQASGYTF. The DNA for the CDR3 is TGTGCCAGCAGTTTAGCGCGACAGGCGAGTGGCTACACCTTC.